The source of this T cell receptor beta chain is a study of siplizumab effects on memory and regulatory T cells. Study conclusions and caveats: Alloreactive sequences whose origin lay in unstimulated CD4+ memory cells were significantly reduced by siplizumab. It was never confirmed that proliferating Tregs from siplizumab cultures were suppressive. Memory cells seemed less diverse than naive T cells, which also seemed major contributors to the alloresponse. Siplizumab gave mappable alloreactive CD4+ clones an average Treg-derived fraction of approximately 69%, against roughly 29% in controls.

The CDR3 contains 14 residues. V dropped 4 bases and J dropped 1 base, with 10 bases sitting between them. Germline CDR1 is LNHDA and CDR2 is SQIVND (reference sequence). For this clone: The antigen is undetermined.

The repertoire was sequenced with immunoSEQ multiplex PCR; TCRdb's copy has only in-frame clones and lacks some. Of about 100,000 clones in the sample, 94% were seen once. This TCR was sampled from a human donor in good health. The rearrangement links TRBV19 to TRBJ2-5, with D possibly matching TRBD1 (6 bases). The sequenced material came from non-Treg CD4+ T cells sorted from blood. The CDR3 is CASSSGQSQETQYF. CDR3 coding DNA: TGTGCCAGTAGTAGTGGACAGTCCCAAGAGACCCAGTACTTC.